The 13 T cell receptor beta chains in this list originate from one sample, sequenced in a study of blood T cell repertoires in COVID-19. This table comes from immunoSEQ multiplex PCR, and its TCRdb copy is limited to in-frame clones, with some not included. The table has around 100,000 clones, 86% seen once. Sequencing input: peripheral blood. These receptors were taken from a man aged 40-50 years with acute or convalescent COVID-19.

In regard to this clone: Other DNA sequences in the same sample also yield this CDR3. J is TRBJ1-5 and V is TRBV30; 8 nucleotides align to TRBD1. The germline V gene encodes CDR1 GTSNPN and CDR2 SVGIG (reference sequence). CDR3 length: 13 amino acids. V gave up 6 bases and J gave up 4 bases; unmatched junction bases: 5. In DNA, the CDR3 is TGTGCCTGCAGCGACAGGGGTAATCAGCCCCAGCATTTT. The encoded protein is CACSDRGNQPQHF.

The chain links TRBV5-1 to TRBJ1-1, with unresolved D. V shed 3 bases and J shed 3 bases, with 9 bases lying between them. The CDR3 covers 13 residues. Germline-derived CDR1 and CDR2 are SGHRS and YFSETQ. The CDR3 is CASSSDIDTEAFF. The CDR3 nucleotides read TGCGCCAGCAGCTCCGACATCGACACTGAAGCTTTCTTT.

The chain employs TRBV27 and TRBJ2-5; no clear D gene. The CDR3 has 16 amino acids. CDR1 and CDR2 from the germline V gene are MNHEY and SMNVEV (reference sequence). V lost 4 bases and J 1 base, leaving 16 bases between the germline ends. CDR3 sequence reads: CASSSRIPSRQETQYF. The DNA for the CDR3 is TGTGCCAGCAGTTCGCGGATACCTTCCCGCCAAGAGACCCAGTACTTC.

The J gene is TRBJ1-4, the V gene TRBV11-2; D perhaps matches TRBD1 (5 bases). CDR1 and CDR2 from the germline V gene are SGHAT and FQNNGV. The CDR3 totals 14 residues. V lost 5 bases and J lost 6, with 13 bases in between. CDR3 nucleotide sequence: TGTGCCAGCAGCCGAGACAGCAATTATGAAAAACTGTTTTTT. It encodes CASSRDSNYEKLFF.

In DNA, the CDR3 is TGTGCCAGCAGCTTAGCGCTGGATTCTGGCGGGGTCCGGGGGGAGACCCAGTACTTC. This gives the protein CASSLALDSGGVRGETQYF. V gene TRBV7-2 combines with J gene TRBJ2-5, with a possible D match to TRBD2 (6 bases). The CDR3 is 19 amino acids. Germline loops: CDR1 SGHTA, CDR2 FQGNSA. V lost 0 bases and J 5 bases, leaving 25 bases between the germline ends.

In DNA, the CDR3 is TGTGCCAGCAGCTTGAATAGCGGGAGGGCCACCGGGGAGCTGTTTTTT. Translated, it gives CASSLNSGRATGELFF. The rearrangement uses TRBV5-4 and TRBJ2-2; 11 bases fit TRBD2. Trimming at V came to 1 base and at J to 4 bases, leaving 3 bases not matched to a gene. The V gene's germline CDR1 is SGHNT and CDR2 YYREEE (reference sequence). CDR3 length equals 16 residues.

The V and J genes are TRBV30 and TRBJ2-3; 11 nucleotides match TRBD2. Losses at the gene ends were 6 bases for V and 2 bases for J; bases not matched to a gene: 7. This CDR3 is built from 15 residues. The germline V gene encodes CDR1 GTSNPN and CDR2 SVGIG (reference sequence). CDR3 sequence reads: CACTPGLAVTDTQYF. The CDR3 DNA reads TGTGCCTGCACACCGGGACTAGCGGTCACAGATACGCAGTATTTT.

The chain uses TRBV7-9 and TRBJ2-3; TRBD2 matches at 10 bases. The V gene end was trimmed by 1 base and the J gene end by 3 bases; junction bases not matched to a gene: 7. The germline V gene encodes CDR1 SEHNR and CDR2 FQNEAQ (reference sequence). CDR3 length equals 17 residues. The CDR3 DNA reads TGTGCCAGCAGCTTAGACCATAGCGGGAGGTGGACAGATACGCAGTATTTT. As protein: CASSLDHSGRWTDTQYF.

The chain recombines TRBV13 with TRBJ1-4, with 7 bases that match TRBD1. The germline V gene encodes CDR1 PRHDT and CDR2 FYEKMQ (reference sequence). The CDR3 consists of 14 residues. Unmatched junction bases numbered 6, after V lost 5 bases and J lost 6 bases. CDR3 in amino acids: CASSQGQRHEKLFF. CDR3 DNA sequence: TGTGCCAGCAGCCAGGGACAGAGGCATGAAAAACTGTTTTTT.

The rearrangement links TRBV12-3 or TRBV12-4 to TRBJ2-1, with D possibly TRBD2 on 5 matching bases. This CDR3 region has 11 residues. Trimming removed 6 bases from V and 10 bases from J, with 10 bases in between. The CDR3 DNA sequence: TGTGCCAGCAGAACCTCTAGCGAGCAGTTCTTC. Translation gives CASRTSSEQFF.

V is TRBV7-2 and J is TRBJ2-7; weak D call: TRBD1 (6 bases). From germline, CDR1 is SGHTA and CDR2 FQGNSA. The CDR3 runs to 14 residues. V lost 7 bases, J lost 2 bases, and 15 bases lay in between. CDR3 sequence: CASNPDSNTYEQYF. The CDR3, as DNA: TGTGCCAGCAACCCGGACAGCAATACCTACGAGCAGTACTTC.

The rearrangement links TRBV4-1 to TRBJ2-2, with D possibly TRBD1 on 6 matching bases. This CDR3 comprises 13 residues. Trimming left V 6 bases short and J 3 bases short, with 8 bases between. Germline CDR1 MGHRA, CDR2 YSYEKL. In DNA, the CDR3 is TGCGCCAGCAGGTACAGGGACACCGGGGAGCTGTTTTTT. Its protein is CASRYRDTGELFF.

This rearrangement joins TRBV2 to TRBJ1-5; D is possibly TRBD1 (6 bases). CDR3 length: 14 amino acids. Germline V gene data show CDR1 as SNHLY and CDR2 as FYNNEI. Trimming removed 5 bases from V and 4 bases from J, with 12 bases in between. The CDR3 sequence: CASSQDSGNQPQHF. DNA of the CDR3: TGTGCCAGCAGTCAGGACAGTGGAAATCAGCCCCAGCATTTT.